What follows are 30 T cell receptor beta chains derived from one specimen sequenced in a study of blood T cell repertoires in COVID-19. Here immunoSEQ multiplex PCR was the method, and the copy in TCRdb shows in-frame clones only, minus some. The sample consists of 150,000 to 200,000 clones, about 85% of them appearing once. The sample comprised peripheral blood. The receptors were gathered from a man aged 55 to 70 with acute or convalescent COVID-19.

The chain joins TRBV15 to TRBJ1-2; tentatively, D is TRBD1 (5 bases). V lost 0 bases, J lost 7 bases, and 15 bases lay in between. This CDR3 contains 15 residues. Germline assignment: CDR1 LNHNV and CDR2 YYDKDF (reference sequence). CDR3 nucleotide sequence: TGTGCCACCAGCAGAGAATCCGGGACTTTAGTTGGCTACACCTTC. Its translation: CATSRESGTLVGYTF.

The chain has TRBV6-5 and TRBJ1-3; D is uncertain. The germline CDR1 and CDR2 sequences are MNHEY and SVGAGI. The CDR3 length is 13 residues. Between the trimmed V and J ends, which lost 5 bases and 7 bases, there was a span of 12 bases. CDR3 region: CASSTESVNTIYF. The CDR3 DNA sequence: TGTGCCAGCAGTACAGAGTCAGTCAACACCATATATTTT.

The chain combines TRBV4-2 with TRBJ2-7; 9 bases are a match to TRBD1. The V gene end was trimmed by 1 base and the J gene end by 3 bases; junction bases not matched to a gene: 7. The germline V gene encodes CDR1 LGHNA and CDR2 YNFKEQ. This CDR3 is built from 16 residues. In nucleotides, the CDR3 is TGTGCCAGCAGCCAAGTCGCCGGGACAGGGTTCTACGAGCAGTACTTC. It specifies CASSQVAGTGFYEQYF.

This clone showed up just once. The chain uses TRBV29-1 and TRBJ2-1, with 8 bases fitting TRBD2. This CDR3 is built from 12 residues. Germline V gives CDR1 SQVTM, CDR2 ANQGSEA. Trimming cost V 6 bases and J 8 bases; bases outside gene matches: 6. This chain's CDR3 is CSVVTSVDEQFF. CDR3 in DNA: TGCAGCGTCGTGACTAGCGTTGATGAGCAGTTCTTC.

This chain links TRBV6-1 with TRBJ1-6, with D hard to call. Deletions cut 2 bases from V and 10 bases from J, with 15 bases between. The length of the CDR3 is 15 residues. The V gene's germline CDR1 is MNHNS and CDR2 SASEGT. Here the CDR3 DNA reads TGTGCCAGCAGTGAATGGTCGCATCCGAGCTCACCCCTCCACTTT. Amino acid sequence: CASSEWSHPSSPLHF.

J is TRBJ1-3 and V is TRBV29-1; the match to TRBD1 covers 8 bases. Losses at the gene ends were 5 bases for V and 3 bases for J; bases not matched to a gene: 6. The CDR3 spans 14 residues. CDR1 and CDR2 (germline): SQVTM, ANQGSEA. Written as DNA, the CDR3 is TGCAGCGTTTTCTCGACAGGGGATGGAAACACCATATATTTT. This codes for CSVFSTGDGNTIYF.

This chain joins TRBV24-1 and TRBJ2-2, with D unclear. The CDR3 runs to 13 residues. V dropped 2 bases and J dropped 11 bases, with 11 bases sitting between them. Germline CDR1 reads KGHDR; CDR2 reads SFDVKD. The CDR3 coding sequence is TGTGCCACCAGTGATTCTACCCGAAACGAGCTGTTTTTT. As protein: CATSDSTRNELFF.

J is TRBJ2-2 and V is TRBV9; a weak D match, TRBD2 (6 bases). The V gene's germline CDR1 is SGDLS and CDR2 YYNGEE. Trimming stripped 1 base from V and 4 bases from J, with 11 bases between. The CDR3 sequence is 15 residues long. As DNA, the CDR3 is TGTGCCAGCAGCGTAAACCCCGGGAGCACCGGGGAGCTGTTTTTT. This codes for CASSVNPGSTGELFF.

The chain couples TRBV5-5 to TRBJ1-4, with 9 bases that match TRBD1. After removal of 4 bases from V and 6 bases from J, the junction contained 4 bases not matched to a gene. Germline CDR1 SGHKS, CDR2 YYEKEE (reference sequence). The length of the CDR3 is 14 residues. The CDR3 spells CASSVRDRDEKLFF. Here the CDR3 DNA reads TGTGCCAGCAGCGTCCGGGACAGGGATGAAAAACTGTTTTTT. The entire variable domain, with the rest obtained from reference TRBV5-5 and TRBJ1-4, is as follows: DAGVTQSPTHLIKTRGQQVTLRCSPISGHKSVSWYQQVLGQGPQFIFQYYEKEERGRGNFPDRFSARQFPNYSSELNVNALLLGDSALYLCASSVRDRDEKLFFGSGTQLSVL.

The chain uses TRBV19 and TRBJ2-1; D unclear. The germline V and J ends were trimmed by 5 bases and 3 bases, with 14 bases remaining between them. The V gene's germline CDR1 is LNHDA and CDR2 SQIVND (reference sequence). This CDR3 is built from 15 residues. In DNA, the CDR3 is TGTGCCAGTAGTGTTTACAGTGATTTCTACAATGAGCAGTTCTTC. This encodes CASSVYSDFYNEQFF. Complete variable domain (other parts from reference TRBV19 and TRBJ2-1): DGGITQSPKYLFRKEGQNVTLSCEQNLNHDAMYWYRQDPGQGLRLIYYSQIVNDFQKGDIAEGYSVSREKKESFPLTVTSAQKNPTAFYLCASSVYSDFYNEQFFGPGTRLTVL.

This clone showed up just once. V and J are TRBV6-5 and TRBJ2-1, with 9 nucleotides matching TRBD2. CDR3 length equals 15 residues. V trimming: 6 bases; J trimming: 3 bases; junction bases outside the gene matches: 6. The germline CDR1 and CDR2 sequences are MNHEY and SVGAGI. The CDR3, as DNA: TGTGCCAGCAGACTAGGGACTAGCAACTACAATGAGCAGTTCTTC. It encodes CASRLGTSNYNEQFF.

The V gene is TRBV7-3, the J gene TRBJ2-6, with no clear D. Per germline, CDR1 SGHTA and CDR2 FQGTGA. Between the trimmed V and J ends, which lost 4 bases and 1 base, there was a span of 8 bases. The CDR3 covers 15 residues. The CDR3, as DNA: TGTGCCAGCAGCTCGGCGGAATCTGGGGCCAACGTCCTGACTTTC. Translated: CASSSAESGANVLTF.

The gene calls are TRBV2 and TRBJ1-1, with 9 bases lining up with TRBD1. Germline trimming cut 6 bases from V and 5 bases from J; bases unmatched to any gene: 4. This CDR3 has 13 residues. Germline lookup yields CDR1 SNHLY and CDR2 FYNNEI. The CDR3 here is CASRRDRETEAFF. CDR3 sequence (DNA): TGTGCCAGCAGGAGGGACAGGGAGACTGAAGCTTTCTTT.

This clone was observed a few times. The chain carries TRBV5-4 and TRBJ2-3; 9 bases are a match to TRBD2. Trimming cost V 2 bases and J 5 bases; bases outside gene matches: 6. Per germline, CDR1 SGHNT and CDR2 YYREEE (reference sequence). The CDR3 has 15 amino acids. In DNA form, the CDR3 reads TGTGCCAGCAGCTTCGAGCGGGAGGCACAAGATACGCAGTATTTT. Translated, it gives CASSFEREAQDTQYF.

V usage is TRBV1 and J usage is TRBJ1-4; the listed D gene, TRBD1, was not tested against the DNA. TRBV1 is a known pseudogene. The CDR3 length is 17 residues. CDR3 residues: CTSSPRQGGSTNEKLFF. The CDR3 DNA sequence: TGCACCAGCAGCCCGAGACAGGGGGGCTCAACTAATGAAAAACTGTTTTTT.

The genes are TRBV5-1 and TRBJ1-1, with D possibly being TRBD1 (5 bases). V gave up 0 bases and J gave up 6 bases, with 18 bases separating them. The germline CDR1 and CDR2 sequences are SGHRS and YFSETQ. The CDR3 contains 16 residues. The CDR3 sequence is CASSLARRVGSPEAFF. The CDR3 region has the DNA TGCGCCAGCAGCTTGGCCCGCAGGGTAGGTTCGCCTGAAGCTTTCTTT.

The chain couples TRBV3-1 (or the pseudogene TRBV3-2) to TRBJ1-1, with 7 positions matching TRBD1. The CDR3 length is 12 residues. With V trimmed by 8 bases and J by 10 bases, 10 bases remained unmatched. Germline CDR1 and CDR2: LGHDT and YNNKEL (reference sequence). The CDR3 coding sequence is TGTGCCAGCTCTCTCACGACAGGGCCAGCTTTCTTT. It encodes CASSLTTGPAFF.

The gene calls are TRBV7-8 and TRBJ2-7, with D possibly matching TRBD1 (5 bases). Germline V CDR1 and CDR2: SGHVS, FQNEAQ. V shed 1 base and J shed 6 bases, with 10 bases lying between them. CDR3 size: 13 residues. CDR3 loop: CASSLEPGSEQYV. The CDR3 bases are TGTGCCAGCAGCTTAGAGCCAGGGTCCGAGCAGTACGTC.

The V call is TRBV7-6, the J call TRBJ2-2; D remains ambiguous. CDR1 and CDR2 (germline): SGHVS, FNYEAQ. Trimming left V 4 bases short and J 6 bases short, with 6 bases between. The CDR3 consists of 12 residues. CDR3 DNA sequence: TGTGCCAGCAGCTCCGTTCCCGGGGAGCTGTTTTTT. Translating gives CASSSVPGELFF.

This chain's CDR3 is CASSLVAESRTDTQYF. The CDR3 nucleotides read TGTGCCAGCAGCTTAGTAGCGGAATCGCGCACAGATACGCAGTATTTT. J is TRBJ2-3 and V is TRBV7-8, with D possibly being TRBD2 (6 bases). V dropped 1 base and J dropped 1 base, with 12 bases sitting between them. The CDR3 totals 16 residues. Germline CDR1 is SGHVS and CDR2 is FQNEAQ.

The chain combines TRBV27 with TRBJ1-3; D gene unclear. Germline V gene data show CDR1 as MNHEY and CDR2 as SMNVEV (reference sequence). CDR3 size: 14 residues. Trimming left V 5 bases short and J 4 bases short, with 12 bases between. The CDR3 spells CASSISGRGNTIYF. In DNA form, the CDR3 reads TGTGCCAGCAGTATTTCAGGCCGAGGAAACACCATATATTTT.

This chain connects TRBV5-4 to TRBJ2-6; possibly TRBD2 for D (6 bases). This CDR3 contains 17 residues. V gave up 4 bases and J gave up 0 bases, with 14 bases separating them. Germline V gene sequence: CDR1 SGHNT, CDR2 YYREEE (reference sequence). CDR3 in DNA: TGTGCCAGCAGCGGCGGAGGGACCCCCTCTGGGGCCAACGTCCTGACTTTC. Translation: CASSGGGTPSGANVLTF.

The chain couples TRBV30 to TRBJ1-2; TRBD1 agrees at 7 bases. The CDR3 is 15 residues long. V lost 7 bases, J lost 4 bases, and 15 bases stayed unmatched. Germline loops: CDR1 GTSNPN, CDR2 SVGIG (reference sequence). CDR3 loop: CAFPKPPGQIYGYTF. The CDR3 DNA reads TGTGCCTTCCCCAAGCCTCCGGGACAGATCTATGGCTACACCTTC.

This sequence joins TRBV7-2 and TRBJ1-2; D might be TRBD1 (5 bases). Germline lookup yields CDR1 SGHTA and CDR2 FQGNSA. V was clipped by 5 bases and J by 0 bases, with 13 bases between them. There are 15 residues in the CDR3. CDR3 nucleotides: TGTGCCAGCAGCCTGGTGGAGGGGTCTAACTATGGCTACACCTTC. Translated: CASSLVEGSNYGYTF.

The chain joins TRBV4-3 to TRBJ1-1, with D tentatively TRBD1 (6 bases). V was pared by 0 bases and J by 3 bases, with 11 bases between. There are 15 residues in the CDR3. CDR1 is LGHNA and CDR2 is YSLEER in the germline V gene. CDR3 sequence reads: CASSQEPRGYTEAFF. CDR3 DNA: TGCGCCAGCAGCCAAGAGCCCAGGGGATACACTGAAGCTTTCTTT.

The chain's CDR3 is CASSIAVFGYGYTF. DNA of the CDR3: TGTGCCAGTAGTATAGCAGTTTTTGGCTATGGCTACACCTTC. The genes are TRBV19 and TRBJ1-2, with D unresolved. The CDR3 is 14 amino acids. Germline CDR1 reads LNHDA; CDR2 reads SQIVND (reference sequence). V lost 1 base and J lost 4, with 10 bases in between.

The chain is built from TRBV7-8 and TRBJ1-1; D is uncertain. V lost 1 base, J lost 2 bases, and 8 bases lay in between. Per germline, CDR1 SGHVS and CDR2 FQNEAQ. This CDR3 has 14 amino acids. The CDR3 loop reads CASSLVHSNTEAFF. The CDR3 nucleotides read TGTGCCAGCAGCTTAGTACACAGCAACACTGAAGCTTTCTTT. Drawing the rest from reference TRBV7-8 and TRBJ1-1, the complete variable domain is GAGVSQSPRYKVAKRGQDVALRCDPISGHVSLFWYQQALGQGPEFLTYFQNEAQLDKSGLPSDRFFAERPEGSVSTLKIQRTQQEDSAVYLCASSLVHSNTEAFFGQGTRLTVV.

The V gene is TRBV24-1, the J gene TRBJ2-2; D possibly corresponds to TRBD2 (7 bases). This CDR3 has 15 amino acids. V shed 4 bases and J shed 4 bases, with 12 bases lying between them. From germline, CDR1 is KGHDR and CDR2 SFDVKD. CDR3 DNA sequence: TGTGCCACCAGTGAGGGAGGGGGACCCACCGGGGAGCTGTTTTTT. Translating it yields CATSEGGGPTGELFF.

This clone was detected a few times. The rearrangement joins TRBV9 to TRBJ1-1; D call uncertain. Germline CDR1 reads SGDLS; CDR2 reads YYNGEE. This CDR3 spans 15 amino acids. V was cut by 4 bases and J by 4 bases, with 17 bases left in between. CDR3 sequence (DNA): TGTGCCAGCAGCCGAGAGGATTCTGTCGGCACTGAAGCTTTCTTT. Protein sequence: CASSREDSVGTEAFF.

The rearrangement links TRBV6-4 to TRBJ2-2; the D gene is possibly TRBD1 (6 bases). This CDR3 is 14 amino acids long. Germline assignment: CDR1 MRHNA and CDR2 SNTAGT. V was pared by 8 bases and J by 4 bases, with 14 bases between. DNA for the CDR3: TGTGCCAGCGGTTTGACAGGCGTCACCGGGGAGCTGTTTTTT. Translating it yields CASGLTGVTGELFF.